These 30 T cell receptor beta chains came from one sample sequenced in a study of cytomegalovirus exposure and HLA in healthy donors. PCR amplification relied on 60 Vbeta primers (plus 13 Jbeta primers). Produced via immunoSEQ multiplex PCR; TCRdb's table is partial and in-frame only. The table has roughly 100,000 clones, 83% seen once. The sequenced sample was PBMCs. These receptors all stem from a man between 18 and 35 years old in good health and CMV-seronegative.

V and J are TRBV7-9 and TRBJ1-3, with D possibly being TRBD1 (5 bases). V shed 4 bases and J shed 4 bases, with 20 bases lying between them. Germline lookup yields CDR1 SEHNR and CDR2 FQNEAQ (reference sequence). This CDR3 spans 17 amino acids. The DNA of the CDR3 is TGTGCCAGCAGCTCCTCCCCCGGGACCGGGAGAGGAAACACCATATATTTT. Encoded protein: CASSSSPGTGRGNTIYF.

This clone was observed a few times. This chain connects TRBV6-1 to TRBJ2-7; 9 nucleotides align to TRBD1. The CDR3 runs to 16 residues. Looked up from germline, CDR1 is MNHNS and CDR2 is SASEGT. J lost 3 bases, V lost 4 bases, and 10 bases had no gene match. The CDR3: CASSGTTQGALYEQYF. CDR3 nucleotide sequence: TGTGCCAGCAGTGGGACGACACAGGGGGCCCTCTACGAGCAGTACTTC.

The chain carries TRBV7-3 and TRBJ2-5; 11 positions agree with TRBD2. V shed 5 bases and J 1 base; nucleotides not matched to a gene: 18. This CDR3 has 20 residues. CDR1 and CDR2 (germline): SGHTA, FQGTGA. The DNA for the CDR3 is TGTGCCAGCAGCCTATGGGCTAGCGGGAGGTTTTGGGAGCGCCAAGAGACCCAGTACTTC. Translating gives CASSLWASGRFWERQETQYF.

This chain joins TRBV11-3 and TRBJ2-7, with TRBD2 identical over 10 bases. The V gene end was trimmed by 2 bases and the J gene end by 2 bases; junction bases not matched to a gene: 0. Looked up from germline, CDR1 is SGHNT and CDR2 is YENEEA. CDR3 length equals 14 residues. The CDR3 DNA follows: TGTGCCAGCAGCTTACTAGCGGGAGCCTACGAGCAGTACTTC. It is translated as CASSLLAGAYEQYF.

This chain joins TRBV28 and TRBJ2-1; 7 bases align to TRBD2. The germline gives CDR1 MDHEN, CDR2 SYDVKM. CDR3 size: 14 residues. The junction had 9 bases not matched to a gene; V was cut back by 5 bases and J by 8 bases. The CDR3 DNA is TGTGCCAGCAGTCCTCCCGGGCGGGAGTATGAGCAGTTCTTC. Its protein product is CASSPPGREYEQFF.

This clone has just one count. The CDR3 DNA sequence: TGTGCCAGCAGCGTTTCCGACAGCTTCCAGCCGAGGTACACCTTC. It yields the protein CASSVSDSFQPRYTF. The genes are TRBV9 and TRBJ1-2; possible D gene TRBD1, 5 bases. The CDR3 contains 15 residues. Looked up from germline, CDR1 is SGDLS and CDR2 is YYNGEE. With 2 bases removed from V and 11 bases from J, the gap between germline ends came to 22 bases.

V usage is TRBV15 and J usage is TRBJ2-1; TRBD1 might be the D (5 bases). Germline CDR1 and CDR2: LNHNV and YYDKDF (reference sequence). The length of the CDR3 is 15 residues. Trimming stripped 0 bases from V and 7 bases from J, with 13 bases between. Written as DNA, the CDR3 is TGTGCCACCAGCAGAGAAGACAGTACCTCGAATGAGCAGTTCTTC. It specifies CATSREDSTSNEQFF.

This chain connects TRBV19 to TRBJ2-1, with 9 bases matching TRBD2. The CDR3 sequence is 15 residues long. Losses at the gene ends were 0 bases for V and 9 bases for J; bases not matched to a gene: 6. Germline V gene lookup returns CDR1 LNHDA and CDR2 SQIVND (reference sequence). Written as DNA, the CDR3 is TGTGCCAGTAGTATAGAACTTAGCGGGAGTATTGAGCAGTTCTTC. Translated, it gives CASSIELSGSIEQFF.

The chain joins TRBV6-5 to TRBJ2-5, with a weak D call TRBD2 (5 bases). Germline V gene lookup returns CDR1 MNHEY and CDR2 SVGAGI. This CDR3 has 14 residues. V dropped 0 bases and J dropped 2 bases, with 7 bases sitting between them. The CDR3 spells CASSYSRLQETQYF. Here the CDR3 DNA reads TGTGCCAGCAGTTACTCGCGACTACAAGAGACCCAGTACTTC.

This sequence joins TRBV30 and TRBJ2-6; D not resolved. The CDR3 is made up of 13 amino acids. CDR1 and CDR2 from the germline V gene are GTSNPN and SVGIG (reference sequence). Trimming stripped 2 bases from V and 18 bases from J, with 20 bases between. The CDR3 region has the DNA TGTGCCTGGAGTCCCCACGCAGGCCCTTTAGGGACTTTC. This codes for CAWSPHAGPLGTF.

The chain joins TRBV7-9 to TRBJ2-2; 8 nucleotides agree with TRBD1. The V segment lost 5 bases and the J segment 4 bases; nucleotides outside the gene matches: 9. The CDR3 runs to 16 residues. CDR1 and CDR2 from the germline V gene are SEHNR and FQNEAQ (reference sequence). This CDR3 reads CASSTWTGRSTGELFF. CDR3 sequence (DNA): TGTGCCAGCAGCACCTGGACAGGGAGAAGCACCGGGGAGCTGTTTTTT.

The chain has TRBV6-4 and TRBJ2-3; 7 positions agree with TRBD2. The CDR3 totals 14 residues. Germline values: CDR1 MRHNA, CDR2 SNTAGT. V lost 4 bases and J lost 4; bases outside the gene matches: 5. The CDR3, as DNA: TGTGCCAGCAGTGCCGCGGGAGACCCAGATACGCAGTATTTT. Encoded protein: CASSAAGDPDTQYF.

The rearrangement uses TRBV28 and TRBJ1-1, with 11 bases matching TRBD1. This CDR3 is 14 amino acids long. The germline V gene encodes CDR1 MDHEN and CDR2 SYDVKM. V was clipped by 3 bases and J by 5 bases; unmatched bases: 2. CDR3 protein: CASSLDRGQTEAFF. The CDR3 DNA reads TGTGCCAGCAGTTTGGACAGGGGGCAAACTGAAGCTTTCTTT.

The gene calls are TRBV5-1 and TRBJ2-6; D might be TRBD1 (5 bases). CDR3 length: 15 residues. Trimming removed 3 bases from V and 1 base from J, with 8 bases in between. The germline V gene encodes CDR1 SGHRS and CDR2 YFSETQ. The CDR3 region is CASSWGGSGANVLTF. The DNA for the CDR3 is TGCGCCAGCAGCTGGGGCGGATCTGGGGCCAACGTCCTGACTTTC.

This clone was detected only a few times. This chain uses TRBV9 with TRBJ1-2; D unclear. The ends were cut back, 0 bases at V and 5 bases at J, with 14 bases in the middle. CDR1 and CDR2 (germline): SGDLS, YYNGEE. The CDR3 covers 15 residues. Written as DNA, the CDR3 is TGTGCCAGCAGCGTAGGTCTGTCCCCACAATATGGCTACACCTTC. The encoded protein is CASSVGLSPQYGYTF.

The chain employs TRBV7-3 and TRBJ1-3, with 7 bases that match TRBD1. CDR3 size: 15 residues. The germline gives CDR1 SGHTA, CDR2 FQGTGA. After removal of 4 bases from V and 2 bases from J, the junction contained 5 bases not matched to a gene. The chain's CDR3 is CASSSSTGPGNTIYF. The CDR3 nucleotides read TGTGCCAGCAGCTCCTCGACAGGGCCTGGAAACACCATATATTTT.

V gene TRBV11-2 combines with J gene TRBJ2-7; tentatively, D is TRBD2 (6 bases). With 7 bases removed from V and 6 bases from J, the gap between germline ends came to 19 bases. There are 14 residues in the CDR3. Per the germline V gene, CDR1 is SGHAT and CDR2 is FQNNGV. CDR3 in DNA: TGTGCCAGCACTTGGAGGGAAGGGGTTGGCGAGCAGTACTTC. Protein product: CASTWREGVGEQYF.

The V gene is TRBV4-2, the J gene TRBJ2-4; TRBD1 agrees at 8 bases. V lost 6 bases, J lost 9 bases, and 16 bases stayed unmatched. Germline V gene lookup returns CDR1 LGHNA and CDR2 YNFKEQ. The CDR3 sequence is 16 residues long. The CDR3: CASREVATGVRGIQYF. In DNA, the CDR3 is TGTGCCAGCAGGGAGGTGGCGACAGGGGTTAGGGGCATTCAGTACTTC.

A single count supports this clone. The V call is TRBV10-2, the J call TRBJ1-1; D gene uncertain. The ends were cut back, 6 bases at V and 0 bases at J, with 14 bases in the middle. The CDR3 contains 15 residues. In germline, CDR1 is WSHSY, CDR2 SAAADI. CDR3 residues: CASRNREGLNTEAFF. The CDR3 DNA reads TGCGCCAGCAGGAACCGAGAGGGCCTGAACACTGAAGCTTTCTTT.

This chain joins TRBV7-2 and TRBJ1-5; D is possibly TRBD1 (5 bases). This CDR3 region has 16 residues. Germline CDR1 reads SGHTA; CDR2 reads FQGNSA. V was pared by 4 bases and J by 5 bases, with 18 bases between. The CDR3 protein is CASSYAGRGVDQPQHF. For the CDR3, the DNA is TGTGCCAGCAGCTACGCGGGGAGAGGGGTGGATCAGCCCCAGCATTTT.

The chain recombines TRBV28 with TRBJ1-5; D gene uncertain. CDR3 size: 13 residues. Per the germline V gene, CDR1 is MDHEN and CDR2 is SYDVKM. The ends were cut back, 8 bases at V and 3 bases at J, with 11 bases in the middle. The CDR3: CASQWENNQPQHF. The CDR3 DNA follows: TGTGCCAGCCAGTGGGAGAACAATCAGCCCCAGCATTTT.

CDR3 residues: CASRGQAYEQYF. CDR3 coding DNA: TGTGCCAGCAGGGGACAGGCCTACGAGCAGTACTTC. The rearrangement links TRBV6-5 to TRBJ2-7; 8 nucleotides match TRBD1. The CDR3 has 12 amino acids. Trimming cost V 6 bases and J 2 bases; bases outside gene matches: 0. The germline gives CDR1 MNHEY, CDR2 SVGAGI.

The chain has TRBV6-6 and TRBJ1-5; TRBD1 matches 7 bases. V trimming: 5 bases; J trimming: 4 bases; junction bases outside the gene matches: 2. CDR1 is MNHNY, CDR2 SVGAGI, per germline (reference sequence). CDR3 length: 13 residues. CDR3 sequence: CASSAQGNQPQHF. The CDR3 nucleotides are TGTGCCAGCAGTGCACAGGGGAATCAGCCCCAGCATTTT.

The chain has TRBV9 and TRBJ1-3; TRBD1 aligns across 7 bases. The J segment lost 0 bases and the V segment lost 4 bases, leaving 1 base of the junction unmatched. The CDR3 is 14 amino acids. CDR1 is SGDLS and CDR2 is YYNGEE in the germline V gene. The CDR3 protein is CASSPGGSGNTIYF. The CDR3 bases are TGTGCCAGCAGCCCAGGGGGCTCTGGAAACACCATATATTTT.

Regarding this clone: An end of the junction differs from the germline gene, which may be a read error. V is TRBV6-5 and J is TRBJ2-7, with a tentative D call TRBD1 (6 bases). The CDR3 totals 14 residues. The V gene's germline CDR1 is MNHEY and CDR2 SVGAGI. The CDR3 loop reads CASSAYRATYEQYF. The CDR3 bases are TGCGCCAGCAGTGCCTACAGGGCTACCTACGAGCAGTACTTC.

The chain joins TRBV4-3 to TRBJ2-7; no clear D gene. The CDR3 loop spans 16 amino acids. V was shortened by 0 bases and J by 6 bases, with 18 bases between the two germline ends. Germline assignment: CDR1 LGHNA and CDR2 YSLEER. CDR3 in DNA: TGCGCCAGCAGCCAAGATCTGACGGGTTCGGCTGGCGAGCAGTACTTC. Translated, it gives CASSQDLTGSAGEQYF.

This chain uses TRBV10-3 with TRBJ1-5; D remains ambiguous. V lost 6 bases and J lost 2, with 11 bases in between. Germline assignment: CDR1 ENHRY and CDR2 SYGVKD. The CDR3 is 14 amino acids. CDR3 region: CAISKDGGNQPQHF. As DNA, the CDR3 is TGTGCCATCAGCAAAGACGGGGGCAATCAGCCCCAGCATTTT.

The J gene is TRBJ2-6, the V gene TRBV7-9, with a weak D call TRBD1 (5 bases). V lost 7 bases and J lost 2, with 9 bases in between. The CDR3 extends over 14 amino acids. CDR1 is SEHNR, CDR2 FQNEAQ, per germline (reference sequence). CDR3 nucleotide sequence: TGTGCCAGCATCTTGACAGCTGGGGCCAACGTCCTGACTTTC. Its translation: CASILTAGANVLTF. Variable domain in full (rest from reference TRBV7-9 and TRBJ2-6): DTGVSQNPRHKITKRGQNVTFRCDPISEHNRLYWYRQTLGQGPEFLTYFQNEAQLEKSRLLSDRFSAERPKGSFSTLEIQRTEQGDSAMYLCASILTAGANVLTFGAGSRLTVL.

The chain has TRBV6-5 and TRBJ1-2, with unresolved D. There are 13 residues in the CDR3. V was clipped by 8 bases and J by 2 bases, with 12 bases between them. The germline CDR1 and CDR2 sequences are MNHEY and SVGAGI. CDR3 DNA: TGTGCCAGCGGGCCTACGGGAAACTATGGCTACACCTTC. Translated: CASGPTGNYGYTF.

The chain couples TRBV27 to TRBJ2-3; maybe TRBD1 (6 bases). CDR3 size: 13 residues. Germline V gene sequence: CDR1 MNHEY, CDR2 SMNVEV (reference sequence). The germline V and J ends were trimmed by 6 bases and 3 bases, with 10 bases remaining between them. This CDR3 reads CASRQGMTDTQYF. CDR3 DNA sequence: TGTGCCAGCAGACAGGGAATGACAGATACGCAGTATTTT.